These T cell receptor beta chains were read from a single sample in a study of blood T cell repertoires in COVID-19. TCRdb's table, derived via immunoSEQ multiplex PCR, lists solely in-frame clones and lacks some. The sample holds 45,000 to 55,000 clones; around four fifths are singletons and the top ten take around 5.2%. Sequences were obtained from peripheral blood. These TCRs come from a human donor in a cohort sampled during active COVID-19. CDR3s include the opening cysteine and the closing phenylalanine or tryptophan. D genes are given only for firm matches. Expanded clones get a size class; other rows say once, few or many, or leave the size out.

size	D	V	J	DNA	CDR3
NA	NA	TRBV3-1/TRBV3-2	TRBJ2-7	TGTGCCAGCAGCCAGTTATACGAGCAGTACTTC	CASSQLYEQYF
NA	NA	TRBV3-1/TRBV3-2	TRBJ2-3	TGTGCCAGCAGCATCGAGTGTCCCATTTTGCAAGATACTCAGTATTTT	CASSIECPILQDTQYF
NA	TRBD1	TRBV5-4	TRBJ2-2	TGTGCCAGCAGCTTGGGGGGACAGGGGAGACCCACCGGGGAGCTGTTTTTT	CASSLGGQGRPTGELFF
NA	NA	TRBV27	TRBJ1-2	TGTGCCAGCAGTTTATTGCAGGGCTATGGCTACACCTTC	CASSLLQGYGYTF
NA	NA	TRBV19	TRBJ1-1	TGTGCCAGTAGTCCCCTCGGGGGGAGGAACACTGAAGCTTTCTTT	CASSPLGGRNTEAFF
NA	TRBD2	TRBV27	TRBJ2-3	TGTGCCAGCAGTTTATTCGGGGGGGCTGCAGATACGCAGTATTTT	CASSLFGGAADTQYF
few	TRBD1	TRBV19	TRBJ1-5	TGTGCCAGTAGTATCCAGGCAGGGGGCCGCCAGCCCCAGCATTTT	CASSIQAGGRQPQHF
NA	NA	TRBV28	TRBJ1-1	TGTGCCAGCTACATCAGGGTGAACACTGAAGCTTTCTTT	CASYIRVNTEAFF
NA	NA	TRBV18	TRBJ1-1	TGTGCCAGCTCAACTTCCATGGGCACTAACACTGAAGCTTTCTTT	CASSTSMGTNTEAFF
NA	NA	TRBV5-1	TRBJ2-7	TGCGCCAGCAGCCCAGCCTCCGACAGCTTTTACGAGCAGTACTTC	CASSPASDSFYEQYF
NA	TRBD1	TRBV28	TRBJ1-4	TGTGCCAGCATTGCCGTGACAGGGCCCCATCGGAATGAAAAACTGTTTTTT	CASIAVTGPHRNEKLFF
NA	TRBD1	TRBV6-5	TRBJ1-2	TGTGCCAGCAGTTTTTACAGGGGTGACTATGGCTACACCTTC	CASSFYRGDYGYTF
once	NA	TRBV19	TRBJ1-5	TGTGCCAGTCAGATGGGGGGGGGCAATCAGCCCCAGCATTTT	CASQMGGGNQPQHF
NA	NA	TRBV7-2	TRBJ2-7	TGTGCCAGCAGCTTCGCAGGGTGGTACGAGCAGTACTTC	CASSFAGWYEQYF
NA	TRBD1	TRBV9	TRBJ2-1	TGTGCCAGCCGCCGGGACAGGGCTTCGAGTGAGCAGTTCTTC	CASRRDRASSEQFF
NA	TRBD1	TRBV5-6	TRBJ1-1	TGTGCCAGCAGTCGTTTTGAACAGGGGATGAACACTGAAGCTTTCTTT	CASSRFEQGMNTEAFF